These 5 T cell receptor beta chains were sequenced from one sample in a study of beta chain features in type 1 diabetes. TCRB transcripts that were expressed got sequenced, as all of the isolated RNA had been reverse transcribed. Only in-frame clones appear in the TCRdb table, and some are missing; sequencing was by immunoSEQ multiplex PCR. This table holds hundreds of thousands of clones, roughly a sixth found once. Sequenced input: naive CD4+ T cells from blood. These receptors all stem from a man aged 18-30 years in good health.

This rearrangement joins TRBV18 to TRBJ2-7, with D uncertain. Trimming pared 4 bases from V and 6 bases from J, leaving 7 bases between. The CDR3 consists of 11 residues. Germline V gives CDR1 KGHSH, CDR2 LQKENI. The CDR3 protein is CASSLEVEQYF. The DNA of the CDR3 is TGTGCCAGCTCACTCGAGGTCGAGCAGTACTTC.

The chain links TRBV5-1 to TRBJ2-5; 8 bases match TRBD2. CDR3 length: 15 residues. J gave up 1 base and V 4 bases, and 6 bases lay outside the gene matches. Germline assignment: CDR1 SGHRS and CDR2 YFSETQ. The CDR3 is CASSGLASGQETQYF. For the CDR3, the DNA is TGCGCCAGCAGCGGACTAGCTAGCGGCCAAGAGACCCAGTACTTC.

The gene calls are TRBV6-5 and TRBJ1-1; 7 nucleotides line up with TRBD1. The CDR3 loop spans 14 amino acids. From germline, CDR1 is MNHEY and CDR2 SVGAGI. The V gene end was trimmed by 7 bases and the J gene end by 5 bases; junction bases not matched to a gene: 10. CDR3 nucleotides: TGTGCCAGCACCTTGAGACAGGGAAGGACTGAAGCTTTCTTT. This sequence encodes CASTLRQGRTEAFF.

This clone has just one count. Here the CDR3 DNA reads TGTGCCAGCAGCTTAGACAGGTACAACAATGAGCAGTTCTTC. Protein: CASSLDRYNNEQFF. The chain is built from TRBV7-2 and TRBJ2-1; TRBD1 is a possible D gene (5 bases). Germline CDR1 reads SGHTA; CDR2 reads FQGNSA. Trimming took 1 base from V and 5 from J, leaving 9 bases between them. This CDR3 contains 14 residues. Based on the CDR3 plus reference TRBV7-2 and TRBJ2-1, the full variable domain is GAGVSQSPSNKVTEKGKDVELRCDPISGHTALYWYRQSLGQGLEFLIYFQGNSAPDKSGLPSDRFSAERTGGSVSTLTIQRTQQEDSAVYLCASSLDRYNNEQFFGPGTRLTVL.

The gene calls are TRBV29-1 and TRBJ1-5; D unclear. The germline V gene encodes CDR1 SQVTM and CDR2 ANQGSEA. V shed 6 bases and J shed 0 bases, with 12 bases lying between them. This CDR3 region has 14 residues. The CDR3 loop is CSVSTRDSNQPQHF. The DNA of the CDR3 is TGCAGCGTCTCGACCAGAGATAGCAATCAGCCCCAGCATTTT.